One and the same sample provided the 32 T cell receptor beta chains below, sequenced in a study of T-cell reconstitution after alpha-beta-depleted transplantation in children. As it was prepared, the TCRbeta library received unique molecular identifiers. Using its own MiXCR run on the PCR reads, TCRdb lists one record per CDR3 protein. The sample carries about 580,000 distinct CDR3 sequences, roughly 24% recorded once. Sample: PBMCs, mostly from graft donor cells, taken 360 days after TCRalphabeta/CD19-depleted stem cell transplant. These receptors all come from a boy younger than two who had a stem cell transplant for acute myeloid leukemia, so the T cells may come from the graft donor.

This clonotype has ten or more counts. This chain connects TRBV29-1 to TRBJ1-1; D not certain. The CDR3 totals 11 residues. CDR1 and CDR2 from the germline V gene are SQVTM and ANQGSEA. V dropped 3 bases and J dropped 6 bases, with 8 bases sitting between them. The CDR3 loop is CSVDRLPEAFF. Written as DNA, the CDR3 is TGCAGCGTTGACAGGTTACCTGAAGCTTTCTTT.

This clonotype was seen repeatedly, ten times or more. The chain carries TRBV12-3 or TRBV12-4 and TRBJ2-7, with D perhaps assigned TRBD1 or TRBD2 (5 bases each). V shed 3 bases and J shed 0 bases, with 12 bases lying between them. The CDR3 spans 15 residues. CDR3 sequence reads: CASSFRDGYSYEQYV. In DNA form, the CDR3 reads TGTGCCAGCAGTTTTCGGGACGGGTACTCCTACGAGCAGTACGTC.

This clonotype occurred a few times. The V and J genes are TRBV7-2 and TRBJ2-5, with 8 bases identical to TRBD1. The trim removed 2 bases at V and 5 bases at J, leaving 7 bases unmatched. Germline loops: CDR1 SGHTA, CDR2 FQGNSA. This CDR3 contains 15 residues. CDR3 sequence: CASSLIPGGLETQYF. The CDR3 DNA is TGTGCCAGCAGCTTAATCCCAGGGGGCCTGGAGACCCAGTACTTC.

V usage is TRBV10-1 and J usage is TRBJ2-3; no firm D call. Germline CDR1 is WNHNN and CDR2 is SYGVQD (reference sequence). This CDR3 spans 15 amino acids. V lost 0 bases and J 0 bases, leaving 7 bases between the germline ends. The CDR3 nucleotides are TGCGCCAGCAGTGAGTCTGGGGTCAGCACAGATACGCAGTATTTT. This encodes CASSESGVSTDTQYF.

The chain joins TRBV12-3 or TRBV12-4 to TRBJ2-1, with 7 bases fitting TRBD1. V lost 3 bases to trimming and J lost 4 bases; unmatched junction nucleotides: 3. The CDR3 has 14 amino acids. The CDR3 nucleotides are TGTGCCAGCAGTTTTGACAGGGCTTACAATGAGCAGTTCTTC. Translating it yields CASSFDRAYNEQFF.

This clonotype has a count of ten or more. The chain has TRBV7-9 and TRBJ1-1; TRBD1 matches 7 bases. This CDR3 has 14 amino acids. J was trimmed by 5 bases and V by 4 bases; bases with no gene match: 7. Germline V lookup: CDR1 SEHNR, CDR2 FQNEAQ (reference sequence). DNA for the CDR3: TGTGCCAGCAGCTCCGACAGGGTCTGGACTGAAGCTTTCTTT. Translation gives CASSSDRVWTEAFF.

This clonotype was seen a handful of times. The CDR3 is CASSQGGWNTGELFF. The CDR3 DNA reads TGTGCCAGCAGCCAAGGGGGCTGGAACACCGGGGAGCTGTTTTTT. The chain links TRBV12-3 or TRBV12-4 to TRBJ2-2; 7 bases match TRBD1. CDR3 length: 15 amino acids. Trimming took 6 bases from V and 1 from J; bases not matched to a gene: 5.

The chain carries TRBV29-1 and TRBJ2-3, with TRBD1 identical over 11 bases. CDR1 is SQVTM, CDR2 ANQGSEA, per germline. The ends lost 6 bases at V and 2 bases at J; junction bases unmatched: 7. This CDR3 is built from 15 residues. In DNA, the CDR3 is TGCAGCGTGTGGGACAGGGGGGGACCCACAGATACGCAGTATTTT. Its translation is CSVWDRGGPTDTQYF.

At least ten counts were recorded for this clonotype. V and J are TRBV5-1 and TRBJ2-3; TRBD2 is a possible D gene (5 bases). Germline lookup yields CDR1 SGHRS and CDR2 YFSETQ. Trimming cost V 1 base and J 3 bases, with 12 bases left between them. The CDR3 is 15 residues long. DNA for the CDR3: TGCGCCAGCAGCTTGAACGGGGAAGGAACAGATACGCAGTATTTT. Protein product: CASSLNGEGTDTQYF.

The gene calls are TRBV7-2 and TRBJ2-1, with D tentatively TRBD2 (7 bases). The CDR3 consists of 15 residues. V was shortened by 2 bases and J by 5 bases, with 13 bases between the two germline ends. Germline CDR1 and CDR2: SGHTA and FQGNSA. The CDR3 loop is CASSLPGGPHNEQFF. In nucleotides, the CDR3 is TGTGCCAGCAGCTTACCGGGGGGCCCCCACAATGAGCAGTTCTTC.

This clonotype was detected only a few times. The CDR3 DNA reads as TGTGCCAGCAGCTTAGTCAGGGCCAACAATGAGCAGTTCTTC. Encoded protein: CASSLVRANNEQFF. This chain uses TRBV7-6 with TRBJ2-1; possible D gene TRBD1, 5 bases. CDR1 is SGHVS and CDR2 is FNYEAQ in the germline V gene. The CDR3 consists of 14 residues. V dropped 1 base and J dropped 5 bases, with 9 bases sitting between them.

This sequence joins TRBV12-3 or TRBV12-4 and TRBJ2-1, with D possibly matching TRBD2 (7 bases). CDR3 length: 14 amino acids. V was pared by 1 base and J by 6 bases, with 10 bases between. The CDR3 nucleotides read TGTGCCAGCAGTTTAGTGGGGGGGGCCAATGAGCAGTTCTTC. Protein: CASSLVGGANEQFF.

This clonotype was picked up a small number of times. This sequence joins TRBV7-6 and TRBJ2-6; no clear D. The germline gives CDR1 SGHVS, CDR2 FNYEAQ. The CDR3 totals 17 residues. V was cut by 1 base and J by 4 bases, with 14 bases left in between. CDR3 residues: CASSLVDTSLGANVLTF. The CDR3 region has the DNA TGTGCCAGCAGCTTAGTAGACACCTCACTGGGGGCCAACGTCCTGACTTTC.

The V and J genes are TRBV7-2 and TRBJ2-5, with TRBD2 matching 11 bases. Germline lookup yields CDR1 SGHTA and CDR2 FQGNSA. J gave up 1 base and V 5 bases, and 6 bases lay outside the gene matches. CDR3 size: 16 residues. CDR3 sequence reads: CASSRAGTSGQETQYF. CDR3 sequence (DNA): TGTGCCAGCAGCCGGGCCGGGACTAGCGGCCAAGAGACCCAGTACTTC.

This clonotype was counted between two and nine times. The J gene is TRBJ2-3, the V gene TRBV7-9; either TRBD1 or TRBD2 may supply D (5 bases each). This CDR3 is 16 amino acids long. Germline V lookup: CDR1 SEHNR, CDR2 FQNEAQ (reference sequence). V lost 0 bases, J lost 1 base, and 11 bases lay in between. CDR3 region: CASSLALRGGTDTQYF. The CDR3 coding sequence is TGTGCCAGCAGCTTAGCGCTTAGGGGAGGCACAGATACGCAGTATTTT.

This clonotype was counted many times. The genes are TRBV6-1 and TRBJ2-7; 8 bases align to TRBD2. This CDR3 spans 15 amino acids. From germline, CDR1 is MNHNS and CDR2 SASEGT. V was pared by 6 bases and J by 1 base, with 8 bases of the junction left unmatched. CDR3 sequence (DNA): TGTGCCAGCAGCGCCGACGGGGGGGTTTCCTACGAGCAGTACTTC. Protein: CASSADGGVSYEQYF.

This clonotype has a handful of counts. The gene calls are TRBV20-1 and TRBJ2-1; 8 bases fit TRBD1. J gave up 5 bases and V 0 bases, and 15 bases lay outside the gene matches. The CDR3 is 18 amino acids. The V gene's germline CDR1 is DFQATT and CDR2 SNEGSKA (reference sequence). DNA for the CDR3: TGCAGTGCTAGAGACTATTCCATCGCGGGACAGGTAAACAATGAGCAGTTCTTC. Amino acids: CSARDYSIAGQVNNEQFF.

This clonotype was seen at least ten times. V usage is TRBV11-2 and J usage is TRBJ2-1, with D perhaps matching TRBD1 (6 bases). Trimming stripped 4 bases from V and 3 bases from J, with 13 bases between. The CDR3 loop spans 15 amino acids. Germline CDR1 reads SGHAT; CDR2 reads FQNNGV. The DNA for the CDR3 is TGTGCCAGCAGCTCCGACAGGAGAAGCTACAATGAGCAGTTCTTC. It is translated as CASSSDRRSYNEQFF.

The chain is built from TRBV28 and TRBJ1-5; D gene uncertain. The V end lost 11 bases, the J end lost 6 bases, and 23 bases lay between the germline ends. The germline CDR1 and CDR2 sequences are MDHEN and SYDVKM. CDR3 length: 15 amino acids. The CDR3, as DNA: TGTGCCGGCCGGGAGGTCTGGCCTAACAGTCAGCCCCAGCATTTT. Translation: CAGREVWPNSQPQHF.

This clonotype was observed a few times. This rearrangement joins TRBV20-1 to TRBJ2-3; D not resolved. Between the trimmed V and J ends, which lost 0 bases and 6 bases, there was a span of 7 bases. The V gene's germline CDR1 is DFQATT and CDR2 SNEGSKA (reference sequence). The CDR3 spans 12 residues. The CDR3 DNA reads TGCAGTGCTAGAGATGACGGGGATACGCAGTATTTT. Its protein is CSARDDGDTQYF.

This clonotype was detected only a few times. The chain recombines TRBV28 with TRBJ2-1; D is perhaps TRBD1 (6 bases). CDR1 is MDHEN and CDR2 is SYDVKM in the germline V gene. The CDR3 length is 14 residues. V lost 4 bases and J 6 bases, leaving 13 bases between the germline ends. The CDR3 spells CASSSTGTRNEQFF. DNA of the CDR3: TGTGCCAGCAGTTCCACCGGGACACGCAATGAGCAGTTCTTC.

This clonotype was counted ten times or more. The J gene is TRBJ2-7, the V gene TRBV28; possibly TRBD2 for D (5 bases). The CDR3 extends over 11 amino acids. Germline V lookup: CDR1 MDHEN, CDR2 SYDVKM. Trimming removed 9 bases at V and 4 bases at J, with 10 bases between. CDR3 residues: CARPTGYEQYV. The CDR3 DNA reads as TGTGCCAGACCCACGGGGTACGAGCAGTACGTC.

This clonotype was counted ten times or more. The genes are TRBV4-3 and TRBJ2-1; D unclear. The CDR3 runs 13 residues. Germline CDR1 and CDR2: LGHNA and YSLEER. V lost 4 bases to trimming and J lost 6 bases, with 10 bases between them. CDR3 DNA sequence: TGCGCCAGCAGCCCGACTCTAGGCAATGAGCAGTTCTTC. It translates to CASSPTLGNEQFF.

The CDR3 bases are TGCAGTGCTAGTGCCGGGAACTATGGCTACACCTTC. Protein sequence: CSASAGNYGYTF. V usage is TRBV20-1 and J usage is TRBJ1-2; D gene unclear. V was trimmed by 3 bases and J by 2 bases, leaving 7 bases between them. Germline CDR1 and CDR2: DFQATT and SNEGSKA (reference sequence). This CDR3 contains 12 residues.

Only a few counts were recorded for this clonotype. The chain carries TRBV20-1 and TRBJ2-4, with D maybe TRBD1 (6 bases). The CDR3 is 13 residues long. From germline, CDR1 is DFQATT and CDR2 SNEGSKA (reference sequence). V was cut by 0 bases and J by 3 bases, with 6 bases left in between. CDR3 residues: CSAREQGKNIQYF. CDR3 coding DNA: TGCAGTGCTAGAGAACAGGGCAAAAACATTCAGTACTTC.

The sample holds a few counts of this clonotype. CDR3 sequence reads: CASGLAAAQETQYF. CDR3 nucleotide sequence: TGTGCTAGTGGTCTAGCGGCGGCCCAAGAGACCCAGTACTTC. The chain carries TRBV12-5 and TRBJ2-5; 7 bases line up with TRBD2. This CDR3 is built from 14 residues. CDR1 and CDR2 from the germline V gene are LGHNT and FRNRAP. V was pared by 5 bases and J by 1 base, with 4 bases of the junction left unmatched.

The chain uses TRBV28 and TRBJ2-3, with 8 bases that match TRBD1. From germline, CDR1 is MDHEN and CDR2 SYDVKM. The junction had 10 bases not matched to a gene; V was cut back by 3 bases and J by 5 bases. This CDR3 contains 16 residues. CDR3 DNA: TGTGCCAGCAGTTTCCCGCAGGGGGCCGGAGGAGATACGCAGTATTTT. Protein product: CASSFPQGAGGDTQYF.

This clonotype has more than one count but fewer than ten. V and J are TRBV11-2 and TRBJ2-5; tentatively, D is TRBD1 (5 bases). The CDR3 is 15 amino acids. The germline CDR1 and CDR2 sequences are SGHAT and FQNNGV. Trimming took 4 bases from V and 1 from J, leaving 13 bases between them. CDR3 coding DNA: TGTGCCAGCAGCTCAAGGACAAGTATCCAAGAGACCCAGTACTTC. Amino acid sequence: CASSSRTSIQETQYF.

The rearrangement links TRBV3-1 to TRBJ2-7, with 9 bases lining up with TRBD1. This CDR3 is 15 amino acids long. CDR1 and CDR2 from the germline V gene are LGHDT and YNNKEL (reference sequence). With 4 bases clipped from V and 1 base from J, the junction kept 5 bases outside the gene matches. In DNA, the CDR3 is TGTGCCAGCAGCCCGGGACAGGGAGAGTCCTACGAGCAGTACTTC. Amino acids: CASSPGQGESYEQYF.

This clonotype was seen many times. V is TRBV24-1 and J is TRBJ1-2; a weak D match, TRBD1 (6 bases). This CDR3 contains 14 residues. Looked up from germline, CDR1 is KGHDR and CDR2 is SFDVKD. V lost 4 bases to trimming and J lost 4 bases, with 12 bases between them. This CDR3 is CATSDQDRLYGYTF. In DNA, the CDR3 is TGTGCCACCAGTGACCAAGACAGGCTCTATGGCTACACCTTC.

This clonotype has more than one count but fewer than ten. This chain connects TRBV20-1 to TRBJ2-7, with 9 bases fitting TRBD1. The CDR3 runs to 15 residues. Germline CDR1 reads DFQATT; CDR2 reads SNEGSKA (reference sequence). The V and J ends lost 0 bases and 2 bases, in that order; junction bases with no gene match: 5. CDR3 coding DNA: TGCAGTGCTAGAGATCCAGGACAGGGGCCCTACGAGCAGTACGTC. Protein product: CSARDPGQGPYEQYV.

This clonotype was picked up a small number of times. V usage is TRBV4-3 and J usage is TRBJ2-3; a weak D match, TRBD2 (7 bases). CDR1 is LGHNA and CDR2 is YSLEER in the germline V gene. With 4 bases removed from V and 6 bases from J, the gap between germline ends came to 17 bases. The CDR3 covers 15 residues. CDR3 protein: CASSPGGLSLDTQYF. CDR3 in DNA: TGCGCCAGCAGCCCGGGGGGCCTGAGCTTGGATACGCAGTATTTT.